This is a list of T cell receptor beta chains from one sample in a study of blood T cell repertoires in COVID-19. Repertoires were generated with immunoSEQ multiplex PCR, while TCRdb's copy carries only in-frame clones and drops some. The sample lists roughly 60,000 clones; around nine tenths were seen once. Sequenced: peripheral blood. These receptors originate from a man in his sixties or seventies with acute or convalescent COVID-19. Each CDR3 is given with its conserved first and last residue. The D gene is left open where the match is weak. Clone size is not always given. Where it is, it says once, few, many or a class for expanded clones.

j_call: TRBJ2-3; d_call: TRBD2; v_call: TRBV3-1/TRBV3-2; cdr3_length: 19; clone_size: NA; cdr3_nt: TGTGCCAGCAGCCCCGGGACTAGCGGGAGTTCTGGCCACACAGATACGCAGTATTTT; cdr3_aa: CASSPGTSGSSGHTDTQYF
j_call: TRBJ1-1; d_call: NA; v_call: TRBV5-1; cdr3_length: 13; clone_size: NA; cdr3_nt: TGCGCCAGCTCTGAGGGTGTGAACACTGAAGCTTTCTTT; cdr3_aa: CASSEGVNTEAFF
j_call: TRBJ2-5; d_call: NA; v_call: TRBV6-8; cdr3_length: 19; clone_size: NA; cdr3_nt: TGTGCCAGCAGTCACCCTCAGGGGCCCCGACAGGCCTTCCAAGAGACCCAGTACTTC; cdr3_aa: CASSHPQGPRQAFQETQYF
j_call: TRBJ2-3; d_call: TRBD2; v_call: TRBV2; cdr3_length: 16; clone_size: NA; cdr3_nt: TGTGCCAGCCAACTCGGACTAGCGGGAGAGATAGATACGCAGTATTTT; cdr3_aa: CASQLGLAGEIDTQYF
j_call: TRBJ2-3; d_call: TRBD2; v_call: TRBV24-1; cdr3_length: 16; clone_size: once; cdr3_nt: TGTGCCACCAGTGTGGGGAGGGGCGGGCGCACAGATACGCAGTATTTT; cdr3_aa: CATSVGRGGRTDTQYF
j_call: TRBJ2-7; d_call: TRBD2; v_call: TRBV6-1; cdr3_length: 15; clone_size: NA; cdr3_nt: TGTGCCAGCAGTGATTGGGATAGCGGGAGGGGCGAGCAGTACTTC; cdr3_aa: CASSDWDSGRGEQYF
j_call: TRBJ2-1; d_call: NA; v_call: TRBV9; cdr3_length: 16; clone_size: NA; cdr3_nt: TGTGCCAGCACTCGCAGAGGGCGGGGAAACCTCAATGAGCAGTTCTTC; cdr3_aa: CASTRRGRGNLNEQFF
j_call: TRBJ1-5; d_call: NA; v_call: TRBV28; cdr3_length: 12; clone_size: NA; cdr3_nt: TGTGCCAGCAGAGGGGTCAATCAGCCCCAGCATTTT; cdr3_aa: CASRGVNQPQHF
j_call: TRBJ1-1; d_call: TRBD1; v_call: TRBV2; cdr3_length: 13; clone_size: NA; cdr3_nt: TGTGCCAGCAGCGCAGAGGGGGCTGCTGAAGCTTTCTTT; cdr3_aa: CASSAEGAAEAFF
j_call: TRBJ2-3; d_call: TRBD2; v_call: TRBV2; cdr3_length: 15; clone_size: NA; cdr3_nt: TGTGCCAGCAGTTGGACTAGCGGGAGATCAGATACGCAGTATTTT; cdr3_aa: CASSWTSGRSDTQYF
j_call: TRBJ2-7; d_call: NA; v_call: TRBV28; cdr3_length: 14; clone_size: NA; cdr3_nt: TGTGCCAGCAAAGCGACAGGAGCCTCCTACGAGCAGTACTTC; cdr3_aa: CASKATGASYEQYF
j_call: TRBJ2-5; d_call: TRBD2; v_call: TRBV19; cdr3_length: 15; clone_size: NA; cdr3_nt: TGTGCCAGTAGTCCGATCAGCGGGAGTCTGGGGACCCAGTACTTC; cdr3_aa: CASSPISGSLGTQYF
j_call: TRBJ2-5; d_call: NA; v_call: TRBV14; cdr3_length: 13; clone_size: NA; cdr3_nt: TGTGCCAGCAGTAGGGGGACGGAAGAGACCCAGTACTTC; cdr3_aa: CASSRGTEETQYF
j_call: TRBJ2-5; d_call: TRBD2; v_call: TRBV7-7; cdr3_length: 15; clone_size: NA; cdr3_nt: TGTGCCAGCAGCCTTTCGCGGGGGGGAACAGAGACCCAGTACTTC; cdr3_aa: CASSLSRGGTETQYF
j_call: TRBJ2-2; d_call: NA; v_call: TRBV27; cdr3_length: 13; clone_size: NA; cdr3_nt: TGTGCCAGCAGTTTAGGAGTATCCGGGGAGCTGTTTTTT; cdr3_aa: CASSLGVSGELFF
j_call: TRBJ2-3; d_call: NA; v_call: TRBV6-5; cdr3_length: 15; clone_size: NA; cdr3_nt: TGTGCCAGCAGTTCCGGCGGGCTAAGGGCAGATACGCAGTATTTT; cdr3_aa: CASSSGGLRADTQYF
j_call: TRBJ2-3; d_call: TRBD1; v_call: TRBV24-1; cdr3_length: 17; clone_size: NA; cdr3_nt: TGTGCCACCAGTGACACCGGACAGGGGGCCGTCACAGATACGCAGTATTTT; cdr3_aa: CATSDTGQGAVTDTQYF
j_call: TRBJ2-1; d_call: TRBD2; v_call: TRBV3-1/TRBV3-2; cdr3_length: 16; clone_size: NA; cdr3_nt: TGTGCCAGCAGCCAAGCTAGCGGGGGACTCTACAATGAGCAGTTCTTC; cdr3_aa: CASSQASGGLYNEQFF
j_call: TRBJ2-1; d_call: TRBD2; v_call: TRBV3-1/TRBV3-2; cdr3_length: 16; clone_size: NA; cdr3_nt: TGTGCCAGCACCCCTTTTAGCGGGAAGGTACCCAATGAGCAGTTCTTC; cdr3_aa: CASTPFSGKVPNEQFF
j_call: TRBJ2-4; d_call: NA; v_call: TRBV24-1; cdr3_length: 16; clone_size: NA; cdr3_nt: TGTGCCACCAGGCCCCAGCGGTATCTAGCCAAAAACATTCAGTACTTC; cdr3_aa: CATRPQRYLAKNIQYF
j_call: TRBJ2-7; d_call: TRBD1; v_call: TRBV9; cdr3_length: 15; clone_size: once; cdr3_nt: TGTGCCAGCAGCGTAAACTCCGGACAGGGGGCTCCTCAGTACTTC; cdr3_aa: CASSVNSGQGAPQYF
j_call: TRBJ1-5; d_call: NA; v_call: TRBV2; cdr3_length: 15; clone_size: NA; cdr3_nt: TGTGCCAGCAGTGAAGCGGGCGGGTTAAATCAGCCCCAGCATTTT; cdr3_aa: CASSEAGGLNQPQHF
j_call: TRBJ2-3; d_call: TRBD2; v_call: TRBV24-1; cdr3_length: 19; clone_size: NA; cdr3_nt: TGTGCCACCAGTGAACGACTAGCGGGGGGTTTTCGCGGCACAGATACGCAGTATTTT; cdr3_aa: CATSERLAGGFRGTDTQYF
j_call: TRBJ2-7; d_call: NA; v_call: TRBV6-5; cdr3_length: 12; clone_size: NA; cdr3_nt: TGTGCCTGTGGAAAGGGGGTCTACGAGCAGTACTTC; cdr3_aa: CACGKGVYEQYF
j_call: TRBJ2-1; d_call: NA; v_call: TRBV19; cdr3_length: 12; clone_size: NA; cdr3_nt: TGTGCCAGTAGTATGGGAGGCAGGGAGCAGTTCTTC; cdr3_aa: CASSMGGREQFF
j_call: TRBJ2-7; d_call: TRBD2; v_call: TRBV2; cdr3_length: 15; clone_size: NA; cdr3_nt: TGTGCCAGCAGTCGACTAGCGGGACATGGCTACGAGCAGTACTTC; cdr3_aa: CASSRLAGHGYEQYF
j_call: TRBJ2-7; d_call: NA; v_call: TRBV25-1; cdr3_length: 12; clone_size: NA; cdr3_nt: TGTGCCAGCAGTCCAGGGCCCGGCGAGCAGTACTTC; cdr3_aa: CASSPGPGEQYF
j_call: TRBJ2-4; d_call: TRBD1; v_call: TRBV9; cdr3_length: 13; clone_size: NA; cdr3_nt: TGTGCCAGCAGCGTAGCCGGGACAGACATTCAGTACTTC; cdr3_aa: CASSVAGTDIQYF
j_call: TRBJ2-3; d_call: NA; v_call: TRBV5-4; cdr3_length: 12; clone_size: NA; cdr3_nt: TGTGCCAGCAGTTCAGGGGCAGATACGCAGTATTTT; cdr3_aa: CASSSGADTQYF
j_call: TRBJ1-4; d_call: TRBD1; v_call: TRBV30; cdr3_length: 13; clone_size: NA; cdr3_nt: TGTGCCTGGAGAGGCCAGGGGGGTGAAAAACTGTTTTTT; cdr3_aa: CAWRGQGGEKLFF
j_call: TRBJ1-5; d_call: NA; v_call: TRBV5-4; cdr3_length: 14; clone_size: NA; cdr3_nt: TGTGCCAGCAGCTTGGAAGGGGGGGGTCAGCCCCAGCATTTT; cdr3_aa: CASSLEGGGQPQHF
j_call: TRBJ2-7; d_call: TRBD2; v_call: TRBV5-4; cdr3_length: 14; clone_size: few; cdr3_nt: TGTGCCAGCAGCTTGGCCGGGTCGGGGGGCGAGCAGTACTTC; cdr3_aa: CASSLAGSGGEQYF
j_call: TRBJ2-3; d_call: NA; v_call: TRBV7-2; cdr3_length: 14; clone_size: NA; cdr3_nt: TGTGCCAGCAGCTTAGAGGGGCTAGGGAATACGCAGTATTTT; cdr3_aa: CASSLEGLGNTQYF
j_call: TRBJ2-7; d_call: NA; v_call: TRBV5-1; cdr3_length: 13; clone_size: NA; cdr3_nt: TGCGCCAGCAGCTCGCGTTCGGGGTACGAGCAGTACTTC; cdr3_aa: CASSSRSGYEQYF
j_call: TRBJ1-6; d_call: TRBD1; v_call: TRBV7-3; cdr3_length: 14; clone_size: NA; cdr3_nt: TGTGCCAGCAGCTCGGACAGGGTGGGGTCACCCCTCCACTTT; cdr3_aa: CASSSDRVGSPLHF
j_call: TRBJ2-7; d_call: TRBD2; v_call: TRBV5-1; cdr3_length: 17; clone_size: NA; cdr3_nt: TGCGCCAGCAGCTTGCTAGCGGGAACACTTTCCCAATACGAGCAGTACTTC; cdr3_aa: CASSLLAGTLSQYEQYF
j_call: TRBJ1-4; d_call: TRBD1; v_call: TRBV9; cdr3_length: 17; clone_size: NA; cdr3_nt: TGTGCCAGCATCTCTGAGGGCATGGACAGGGATGGTGAAAAACTGTTTTTT; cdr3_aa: CASISEGMDRDGEKLFF
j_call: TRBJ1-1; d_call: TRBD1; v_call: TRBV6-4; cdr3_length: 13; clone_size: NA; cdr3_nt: TGTGCCAGCAGTACGGTACAGGGGGCTCGGGCTTTCTTT; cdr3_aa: CASSTVQGARAFF
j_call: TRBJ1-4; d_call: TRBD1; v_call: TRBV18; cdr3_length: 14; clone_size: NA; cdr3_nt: TGTGCCAGCTCACCGCGGGACAGGGGTGAAAAACTGTTTTTT; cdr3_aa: CASSPRDRGEKLFF
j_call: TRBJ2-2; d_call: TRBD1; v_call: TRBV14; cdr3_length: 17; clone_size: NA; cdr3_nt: TGTGCCAGCAGCCCTCAGACGGACAGGGTGAACACCGGGGAGCTGTTTTTT; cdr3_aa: CASSPQTDRVNTGELFF
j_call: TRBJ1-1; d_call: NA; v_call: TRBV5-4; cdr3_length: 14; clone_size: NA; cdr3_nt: TGTGCCAGCAGCTTCCAGGGGTCACACACTGAAGCTTTCTTT; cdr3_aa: CASSFQGSHTEAFF
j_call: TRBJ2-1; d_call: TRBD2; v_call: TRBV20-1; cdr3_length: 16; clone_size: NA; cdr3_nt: TGCAGTGCCAGTCCCCCTCGGACTAGCGGGAACGCGGAGCAGTTCTTC; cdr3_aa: CSASPPRTSGNAEQFF
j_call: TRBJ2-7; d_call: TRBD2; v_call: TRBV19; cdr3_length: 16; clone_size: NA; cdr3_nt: TGTGCCAGTAGTCCGGACGGACTAGCGGAATCCTACGAGCAGTACTTC; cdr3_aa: CASSPDGLAESYEQYF
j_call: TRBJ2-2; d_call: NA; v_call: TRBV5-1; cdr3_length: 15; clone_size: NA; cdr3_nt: TGCGCCAGCAGCTTGGTTAGCCGCGACACCGGGGAGCTGTTTTTT; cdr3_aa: CASSLVSRDTGELFF